What follows are 25 T cell receptor beta chains derived from one specimen sequenced in a study of CXCR3-negative and CXCR3-positive naive CD8 T cells. All TRB cDNA libraries came from 5' RACE performed with UMI labels. One entry per CDR3 protein, without DNA, is what TCRdb gives after re-calling the 5' RACE reads. The sample holds some 130,000 distinct CDR3 sequences. Material for sequencing was naive CXCR3- CD8+ T cells from blood. Subset here: CD45RO-CCR7+CD27+CD95- naive CD8+ T cells lacking CXCR3 (TNR3-). Receptors were obtained from a human donor in good health. Some clones in this sample may be carry-over from other donors' samples.

This chain joins TRBV4-1 and TRBJ2-2; TCRdb lists TRBD1, though no DNA is available to test this call. CDR3 length: 15 residues. CDR1 and CDR2 from the germline V gene are MGHRA and YSYEKL. Here the CDR3 reads CASSQVAGFAGELFF.

J is TRBJ2-6 and V is TRBV4-3; TCRdb indicates TRBD1, and absent DNA this call remains unverified. In germline, CDR1 is LGHNA, CDR2 YSLEER. The length of the CDR3 is 20 residues. This chain's CDR3 is CASSQDFAGGYETGANVLTF.

This chain connects TRBV15 to TRBJ2-1; TCRdb names TRBD2, which stays unverified in the absence of DNA. Germline lookup yields CDR1 LNHNV and CDR2 YYDKDF (reference sequence). This CDR3 contains 16 residues. The CDR3 here is CATSRDPGTSPLGKFF.

This chain connects TRBV9 to TRBJ2-2; the D call from TCRdb, TRBD2, cannot be confirmed without DNA. The CDR3 is 16 residues long. Germline CDR1 reads SGDLS; CDR2 reads YYNGEE. The CDR3 is CASSTRTSGSTGELFF.

The chain is built from TRBV5-5 and TRBJ2-5; TCRdb returns TRBD1, unconfirmable since there is no DNA. The CDR3 has 17 residues. Germline V gives CDR1 SGHKS, CDR2 YYEKEE (reference sequence). CDR3 in amino acids: CASRLNDRGGVLETQYF.

The chain is built from TRBV5-1 and TRBJ2-1; there is no DNA to check the TCRdb D call of TRBD2. From germline, CDR1 is SGHRS and CDR2 YFSETQ. The CDR3 contains 14 residues. CDR3 residues: CASSSLSKGDEQFF.

This sequence joins TRBV7-9 and TRBJ1-2; the D gene TCRdb calls, TRBD1, cannot be checked with no DNA. Looked up from germline, CDR1 is SEHNR and CDR2 is FQNEAQ (reference sequence). This CDR3 is built from 16 residues. The CDR3: CASSLDPGAEIYGYTF.

This sequence joins TRBV28 and TRBJ1-6; TCRdb lists TRBD1, though no DNA is available to test this call. CDR3 size: 16 residues. Germline loops: CDR1 MDHEN, CDR2 SYDVKM. This CDR3 reads CASSESDRPYNSPLHF.

The V call is TRBV27, the J call TRBJ2-1; TCRdb's D call, TRBD2, is unchecked because there is no DNA. The CDR3 is made up of 15 amino acids. From germline, CDR1 is MNHEY and CDR2 SMNVEV (reference sequence). The CDR3 loop reads CASSLIAGGLNEQFF.

The rearrangement uses TRBV29-1 and TRBJ2-7; TCRdb gives TRBD1 as the D gene, but with no DNA this cannot be confirmed. Germline CDR1 is SQVTM and CDR2 is ANQGSEA. The CDR3 spans 15 residues. CDR3 sequence: CSVDGGRRTPYEQYF.

This chain uses TRBV2 with TRBJ2-1; TCRdb names TRBD2, which stays unverified in the absence of DNA. This CDR3 region has 15 residues. Germline V gene lookup returns CDR1 SNHLY and CDR2 FYNNEI. Here the CDR3 reads CASESGLAGGNEQFF.

The J gene is TRBJ1-1, the V gene TRBV19; no DNA is available, so the TRBD1 call from TCRdb remains unchecked. The CDR3 has 15 amino acids. Germline CDR1 and CDR2: LNHDA and SQIVND (reference sequence). The CDR3 loop reads CASSMHPGMNTEAFF.

The rearrangement links TRBV2 to TRBJ2-2; TCRdb's D gene call, TRBD1, goes unchecked for lack of DNA. Germline assignment: CDR1 SNHLY and CDR2 FYNNEI. This CDR3 contains 15 residues. CDR3 loop: CASSARGTNTGELFF.

The chain is built from TRBV6-5 and TRBJ2-7. This CDR3 has 15 residues. Germline V gene lookup returns CDR1 MNHEY and CDR2 SVGAGI. CDR3: CASSYDPDHPYEQYF.

This chain links TRBV5-6 with TRBJ1-1. CDR1 is SGHDT and CDR2 is YYEEEE in the germline V gene. The CDR3 extends over 13 amino acids. The CDR3 sequence: CASSSTPATEAFF.

The V call is TRBV12-3 or TRBV12-4, the J call TRBJ2-1. The CDR3 sequence is 12 residues long. The CDR3 protein is CASSSSFNEQFF.

The chain combines TRBV29-1 with TRBJ2-2; TCRdb returns TRBD1, unconfirmable since there is no DNA. Germline values: CDR1 SQVTM, CDR2 ANQGSEA. The CDR3 loop spans 15 amino acids. This CDR3 reads CSGRTGGFGTGELFF.

The gene calls are TRBV5-1 and TRBJ2-1; lacking DNA, the TRBD2 call made by TCRdb goes unchecked. Germline CDR1 reads SGHRS; CDR2 reads YFSETQ. The CDR3 has 14 amino acids. CDR3: CASSFQGLAGEQFF.

The chain recombines TRBV12-3 or TRBV12-4 with TRBJ2-5; TCRdb reports TRBD1, a call that lacks DNA to check it against. The CDR3 sequence is 12 residues long. CDR3 sequence reads: CATANRPETQYF.

The chain uses TRBV20-1 and TRBJ2-5; TCRdb's D call, TRBD2, is unchecked because there is no DNA. There are 16 residues in the CDR3. The germline V gene encodes CDR1 DFQATT and CDR2 SNEGSKA (reference sequence). The CDR3 loop reads CSARPTSGGYQETQYF.

This chain links TRBV29-1 with TRBJ1-2; TCRdb calls TRBD1, which cannot be checked without DNA. Germline assignment: CDR1 SQVTM and CDR2 ANQGSEA. This CDR3 has 12 amino acids. The CDR3 loop reads CSVRGGAYGYTF.

The chain is built from TRBV5-1 and TRBJ2-1; no DNA is available, so the TRBD1 call from TCRdb remains unchecked. The CDR3 length is 16 residues. Germline assignment: CDR1 SGHRS and CDR2 YFSETQ. Here the CDR3 reads CASSLPSGTGSDEQFF. Combining the CDR3 with reference TRBV5-1 and TRBJ2-1 gives the whole variable domain KAGVTQTPRYLIKTRGQQVTLSCSPISGHRSVSWYQQTPGQGLQFLFEYFSETQRNKGNFPGRFSGRQFSNSRSEMNVSTLELGDSALYLCASSLPSGTGSDEQFFGPGTRLTVL.

The chain links TRBV12-3 or TRBV12-4 to TRBJ1-1; TCRdb lists TRBD1, though no DNA is available to test this call. The CDR3 is made up of 14 amino acids. CDR3: CASSLTVMNTEAFF.

The chain couples TRBV6-5 to TRBJ2-1. CDR3 length equals 12 residues. CDR1 is MNHEY and CDR2 is SVGAGI in the germline V gene. CDR3: CASVGFYNEQFF.

This rearrangement joins TRBV4-3 to TRBJ2-2. This CDR3 has 16 amino acids. CDR1 and CDR2 (germline): LGHNA, YSLEER. The CDR3 here is CASSQDIGPNTGELFF.